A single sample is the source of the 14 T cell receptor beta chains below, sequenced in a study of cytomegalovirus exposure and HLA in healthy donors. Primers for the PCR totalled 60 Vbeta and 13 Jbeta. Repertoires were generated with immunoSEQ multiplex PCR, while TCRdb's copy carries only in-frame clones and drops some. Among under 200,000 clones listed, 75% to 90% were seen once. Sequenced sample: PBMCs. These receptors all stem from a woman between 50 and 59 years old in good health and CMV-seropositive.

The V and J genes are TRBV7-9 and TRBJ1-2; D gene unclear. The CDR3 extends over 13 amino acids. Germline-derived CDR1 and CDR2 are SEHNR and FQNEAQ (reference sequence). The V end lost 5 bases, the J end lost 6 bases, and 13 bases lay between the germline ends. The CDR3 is CASSLSGSDGYTF. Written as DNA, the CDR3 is TGTGCCAGCAGCCTGTCAGGTTCGGATGGCTACACCTTC.

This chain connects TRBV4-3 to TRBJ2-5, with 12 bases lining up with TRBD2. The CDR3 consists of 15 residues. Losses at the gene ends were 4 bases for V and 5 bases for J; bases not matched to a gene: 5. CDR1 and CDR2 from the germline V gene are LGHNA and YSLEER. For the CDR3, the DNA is TGCGCCAGCAGCCCAGGCGGGACTAGCGGGGAGACCCAGTACTTC. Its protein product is CASSPGGTSGETQYF.

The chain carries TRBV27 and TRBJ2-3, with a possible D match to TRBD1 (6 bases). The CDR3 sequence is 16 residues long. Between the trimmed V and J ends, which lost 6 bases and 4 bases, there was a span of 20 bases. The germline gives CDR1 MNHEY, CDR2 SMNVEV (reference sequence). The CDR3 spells CASSRLTGTPSDTQYF. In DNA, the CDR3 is TGTGCCAGCAGCCGACTCACAGGGACCCCCTCAGATACGCAGTATTTT.

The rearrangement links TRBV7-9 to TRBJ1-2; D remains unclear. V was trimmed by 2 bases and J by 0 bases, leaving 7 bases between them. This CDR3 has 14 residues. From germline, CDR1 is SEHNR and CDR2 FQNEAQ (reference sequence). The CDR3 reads CASSLPTTNYGYTF. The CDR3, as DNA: TGTGCCAGCAGCTTACCGACAACTAACTATGGCTACACCTTC.

The CDR3 reads CASSSTPLNSPLHF. The CDR3 coding sequence is TGTGCCAGCTCTTCTACTCCGCTTAATTCACCCCTCCACTTT. The chain recombines TRBV18 with TRBJ1-6; D is ambiguous. Per germline, CDR1 KGHSH and CDR2 LQKENI. The CDR3 has 14 residues. V lost 6 bases and J lost 6, with 12 bases in between. Supplemented by reference TRBV18 and TRBJ1-6, the full variable domain reads NAGVMQNPRHLVRRRGQEARLRCSPMKGHSHVYWYRQLPEEGLKFMVYLQKENIIDESGMPKERFSAEFPKEGPSILRIQQVVRGDSAAYFCASSSTPLNSPLHFGNGTRLTVT.

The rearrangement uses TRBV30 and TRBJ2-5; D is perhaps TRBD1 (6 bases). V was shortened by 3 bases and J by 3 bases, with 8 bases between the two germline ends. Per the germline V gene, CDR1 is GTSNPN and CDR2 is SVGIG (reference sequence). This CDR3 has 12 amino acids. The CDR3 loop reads CAWRQGKETQYF. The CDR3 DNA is TGTGCCTGGAGACAGGGAAAAGAGACCCAGTACTTC.

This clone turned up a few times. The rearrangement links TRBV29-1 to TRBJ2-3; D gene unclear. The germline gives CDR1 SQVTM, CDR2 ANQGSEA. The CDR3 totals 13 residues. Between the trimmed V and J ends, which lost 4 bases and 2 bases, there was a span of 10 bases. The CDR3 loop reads CSVVGRYTDTQYF. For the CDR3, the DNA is TGCAGCGTTGTGGGCAGATACACAGATACGCAGTATTTT.

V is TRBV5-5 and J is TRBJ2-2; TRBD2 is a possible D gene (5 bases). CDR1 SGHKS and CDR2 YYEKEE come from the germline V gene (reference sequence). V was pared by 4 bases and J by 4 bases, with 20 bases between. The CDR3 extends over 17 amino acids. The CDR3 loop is CASSPGGGDSSTGELFF. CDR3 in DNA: TGTGCCAGCAGCCCCGGAGGCGGCGATTCCAGCACCGGGGAGCTGTTTTTT.

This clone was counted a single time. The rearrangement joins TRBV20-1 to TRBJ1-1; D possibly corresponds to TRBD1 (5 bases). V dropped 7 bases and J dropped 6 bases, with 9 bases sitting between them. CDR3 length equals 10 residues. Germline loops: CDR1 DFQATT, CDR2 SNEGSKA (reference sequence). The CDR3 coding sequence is TGCAGTGTGGGGGGTTCTGAAGCTTTCTTT. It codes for CSVGGSEAFF.

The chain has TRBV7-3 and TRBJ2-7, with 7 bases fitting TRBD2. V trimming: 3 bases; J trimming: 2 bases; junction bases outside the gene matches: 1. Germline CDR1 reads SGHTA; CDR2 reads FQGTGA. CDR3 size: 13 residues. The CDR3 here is CASSLGGTYEQYF. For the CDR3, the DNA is TGTGCCAGCAGCTTGGGGGGGACCTACGAGCAGTACTTC.

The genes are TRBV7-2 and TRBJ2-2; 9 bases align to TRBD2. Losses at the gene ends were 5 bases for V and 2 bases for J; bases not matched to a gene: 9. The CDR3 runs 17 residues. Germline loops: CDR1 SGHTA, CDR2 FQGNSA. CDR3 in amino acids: CASSRGTSNANTGELFF. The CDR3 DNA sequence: TGTGCCAGCAGCCGAGGGACTAGCAATGCAAACACCGGGGAGCTGTTTTTT.

The CDR3 region is CASSLETGGIGGQPQHF. CDR3 in DNA: TGTGCCAGCTCTCTCGAGACAGGGGGCATTGGAGGACAGCCCCAGCATTTT. This rearrangement joins TRBV18 to TRBJ1-5; 10 nucleotides match TRBD1. With 6 bases clipped from V and 7 bases from J, the junction kept 15 bases outside the gene matches. Germline V CDR1 and CDR2: KGHSH, LQKENI. This CDR3 has 17 residues.

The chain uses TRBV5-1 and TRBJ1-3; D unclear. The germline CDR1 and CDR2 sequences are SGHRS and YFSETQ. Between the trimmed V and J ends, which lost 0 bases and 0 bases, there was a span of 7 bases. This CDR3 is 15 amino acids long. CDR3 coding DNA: TGCGCCAGCAGCTTGGACGGGGTCTCTGGAAACACCATATATTTT. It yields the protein CASSLDGVSGNTIYF. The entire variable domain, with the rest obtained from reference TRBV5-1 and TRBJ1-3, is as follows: KAGVTQTPRYLIKTRGQQVTLSCSPISGHRSVSWYQQTPGQGLQFLFEYFSETQRNKGNFPGRFSGRQFSNSRSEMNVSTLELGDSALYLCASSLDGVSGNTIYFGEGSWLTVV.

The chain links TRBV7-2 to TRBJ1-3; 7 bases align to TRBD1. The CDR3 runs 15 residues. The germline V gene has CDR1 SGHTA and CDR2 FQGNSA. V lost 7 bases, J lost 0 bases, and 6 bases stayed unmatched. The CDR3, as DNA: TGTGCCAGCACACCACAGGGGTTCTCTGGAAACACCATATATTTT. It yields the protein CASTPQGFSGNTIYF.